These T cell receptor beta chains were read from a single sample in a study of regulatory T cells in long-lasting Graves disease. Using its own MiXCR run on the multiplex PCR reads, TCRdb lists one record per CDR3 protein. The data contain some 600,000 distinct CDR3 sequences, about 16% of them seen just once; the ten biggest clones take up around 12%. A further study also used this sample, focusing on T cells in Graves' hyperthyroidism and ophthalmopathy.

The material was peripheral blood mononuclear cells (PBMCs), obtained at new diagnosis, from a patient treated with antithyroid drugs. Receptor source: a man aged 18 to 30 with Graves disease. Each CDR3 is given with its conserved first and last residue. Each record gives: V gene, J gene, clone size, D gene, CDR3 length, CDR3 DNA, CDR3 protein. D genes are given only for firm matches. Size tells how often a clone was seen (once, few, many) or the class of an expanded clone, and some rows leave it out.

>TRBV20-1|TRBJ2-3|many|TRBD2|16
TGCAGTGGAGAGGTGGCTAGCGGGGGGAGCACAGATACGCAGTATTTT
CSGEVASGGSTDTQYF
>TRBV6-2/TRBV6-3|TRBJ2-1|many|.|14
TGTGCCAGCAGCCCGCTAGCCGACTACAATGAGCAGTTCTTC
CASSPLADYNEQFF
>TRBV20-1|TRBJ2-3|many|TRBD2|14
TGCAGTGTCTCGGGAGGGCGGACCACAGATACGCAGTATTTT
CSVSGGRTTDTQYF
>TRBV5-1|TRBJ2-5|many|.|17
TGCGCCAGCAGCATCCGGGACATAGGCTTGTCGGAAGAGACCCAGTACTTC
CASSIRDIGLSEETQYF
>TRBV6-1|TRBJ2-7|many|TRBD1|16
TGTGCCAGCAGCGTCGACACTTGGACAGGCTCCTACGAGCAGTACTTC
CASSVDTWTGSYEQYF
>TRBV25-1|TRBJ1-5|many|.|17
TGTGCCAGCAGTCCACCCCGGGACCGGATGGGAAATCAGCCCCAGCATTTT
CASSPPRDRMGNQPQHF
>TRBV4-1|TRBJ2-7|once|.|15
TGCGCCAGCAGCCAAGGGGACTTCCCCTCCCGGGAGCAGTACTTC
CASSQGDFPSREQYF
>TRBV30|TRBJ1-4|many|.|15
TGTGCCTGGAGTAGAGGGTCAGCTAATAATGAAAAACTGTTTTTT
CAWSRGSANNEKLFF
>TRBV7-9|TRBJ2-3|.|TRBD2|15
TGTGCCAGCACCCCGACTAGCGGGAGAACAGATATGCAGTATTTT
CASTPTSGRTDMQYF
>TRBV5-1|TRBJ1-1|.|.|13
TGCGCCAGCAGCTTCTTACAGGGTTTTGAAGCTTTCTTT
CASSFLQGFEAFF
>TRBV11-2|TRBJ1-1|many|.|14
TGTGCCAGCAGCTTAGCCAGGATGAACACTGAAGCTTTCTTT
CASSLARMNTEAFF
>TRBV11-2|TRBJ2-5|many|TRBD1|16
TGTGCCAGCAGCTTAGCTTTAGGGACAGCGCAAGAGACCCAGTACTTC
CASSLALGTAQETQYF
>TRBV7-9|TRBJ2-1|many|.|13
TGTGCCAGCAGCTTAAAGGGGAACAATGAGCAGTTCTTC
CASSLKGNNEQFF
>TRBV3-1|TRBJ2-3|many|.|14
TGTGCCAGCAGAAAGGGTCGGGGCACAGATACGCAGTATTTT
CASRKGRGTDTQYF
>TRBV12-5|TRBJ2-5|many|.|16
TGTGCTAGTGGTTTGGTAAAACGACCCCCTCGGGAGACCCAGTACTTC
CASGLVKRPPRETQYF
>TRBV2|TRBJ1-1|many|.|16
TGTGCCAGCAGTGAAGCCTCTTATGGGACGGCCACTGAAGCTTTCTTT
CASSEASYGTATEAFF
>TRBV5-1|TRBJ2-1|many|TRBD2|15
TGCGCCAGCGCGGGGGGGACTAGCGGCTACAATGAGCAGTTCTTC
CASAGGTSGYNEQFF
>TRBV30|TRBJ2-7|many|.|15
TGTGCCTGGACCGTAGAAGGCAGGGGTGCCTACGAGCAGTACTTC
CAWTVEGRGAYEQYF
>TRBV7-9|TRBJ2-7|many|.|15
TGTGCCAGCAGCTTAGTCTCGTCGGGCGCTTACGAGCAGTACTTC
CASSLVSSGAYEQYF
>TRBV5-1|TRBJ1-2|many|.|15
TGCGCCAGCAGCTTGATGGGCACAGGGAACTATGGCTACACCTTC
CASSLMGTGNYGYTF
>TRBV18|TRBJ1-5|.|.|16
TGTGCCAGCTCAGCGGGGATAGGGGGAAGCAATCAGCCCCAGCATTTT
CASSAGIGGSNQPQHF
>TRBV5-1|TRBJ2-7|many|.|15
TGCGCCAGCAGCTTGGAGAGCGGGCCCTCCTACGAGCAGTACTTC
CASSLESGPSYEQYF
>TRBV7-2|TRBJ2-1|few|.|14
TGTGCCAGCAGCTTAAGACGGCCCTACAATGAGCAGTTCTTC
CASSLRRPYNEQFF
>TRBV27|TRBJ1-2|many|TRBD1|14
TGTGCCAGCAGCCAAACCGGGACAGGGGATGGCTACACCTTC
CASSQTGTGDGYTF
>TRBV20-1|TRBJ2-3|many|TRBD2|16
TGCAGTGCTAGCCCCGTGCGTCTAGCGGAGCAAGATACGCAGTATTTT
CSASPVRLAEQDTQYF
>TRBV9|TRBJ1-2|.|TRBD1|15
TGTGCCAGCAGCGTAGCTCGGGACAGTCACTATGGCTACACCTTC
CASSVARDSHYGYTF
>TRBV20-1|TRBJ2-1|many|TRBD2|19
TGCAGTGCTAGTAAATTGGGACTAGCGGGAGGAGTTATATACAATGAGCAGTTCTTC
CSASKLGLAGGVIYNEQFF
>TRBV20-1|TRBJ1-5|.|.|16
TGCAGCCTACAGGGCAGGCAGGAATTTAGCAATCAGCCCCAGCATTTT
CSLQGRQEFSNQPQHF
>TRBV6-2/TRBV6-3|TRBJ1-2|medium-sized|TRBD1|13
TGTGCCAGCAGGACAGGGCTGGTTACTGGCTACACCTTC
CASRTGLVTGYTF
>TRBV20-1|TRBJ2-5|.|.|15
TGCAGTGCTATCCGGACAGCTAGGCCTCAAGAGACCCAGTACTTC
CSAIRTARPQETQYF
>TRBV20-1|TRBJ2-1|many|TRBD2|18
TGCAGTGCACGGCCCGGGACTAGCAACATTTTCACCTACAATGAGCAGTTCTTC
CSARPGTSNIFTYNEQFF
>TRBV13|TRBJ2-1|.|TRBD1|16
TGTGCCAGCAGCTTTGAAGACGGACAGGACTACAATGAGCAGTTCTTC
CASSFEDGQDYNEQFF
>TRBV7-9|TRBJ1-4|few|TRBD1|13
TGTGCCAGCAGCGCAACAGGGGATGAAAAACTGTTTTTT
CASSATGDEKLFF
>TRBV7-9|TRBJ2-3|many|.|12
TGTGCCAGTAGGCGGGACGGAGATACGCAGTATTTT
CASRRDGDTQYF
>TRBV27|TRBJ1-1|.|TRBD1|14
TGTGCCAGCAGTCGAACAGGGGATTTTACTGAAGCTTTCTTT
CASSRTGDFTEAFF
>TRBV30|TRBJ2-1|.|TRBD2|13
TGTGCCTGGAGTTCGGGGCGGGAGGGGGATGAGTTCTTC
CAWSSGREGDEFF
>TRBV12-3/TRBV12-4|TRBJ2-5|many|TRBD2|17
TGTGCCAGCAGTTTGGGACTAGCGGGAGGGCCGTGGGAGACCCAGTACTTC
CASSLGLAGGPWETQYF
>TRBV11-2|TRBJ2-3|many|TRBD1|16
TGTGCCAGCAGCTGGAATTCCGGGACAGGGGCAGATACGCAGTATTTT
CASSWNSGTGADTQYF
>TRBV7-9|TRBJ1-1|many|.|15
TGTGCCAGCAGCCCCCGTTGGGGGGAGAACACTGAAGCTTTCTTT
CASSPRWGENTEAFF
>TRBV20-1|TRBJ2-5|.|TRBD2|13
TGCAGTGCAAGTAGCGGGTCCGAAGAGACCCAGTACTTC
CSASSGSEETQYF
>TRBV7-9|TRBJ1-1|few|.|14
TGTGCCAGCAGCTTAATGGATATGAACACTGAAGCTTTCTTT
CASSLMDMNTEAFF
>TRBV27|TRBJ1-6|few|.|16
TGTGCCAGCAGCTACTCCCTGGCTGATACCAATTCACCCCTCCACTTT
CASSYSLADTNSPLHF
>TRBV2|TRBJ2-3|many|.|16
TGTGCCAGCAGTGTTTGGGGGAGGTCGGGAACAGATACGCAGTATTTT
CASSVWGRSGTDTQYF
>TRBV20-1|TRBJ2-7|many|.|11
TGCAGTCCATTGCGCTCCTACGAGCAGTACTTC
CSPLRSYEQYF
>TRBV6-1|TRBJ2-4|many|.|20
TGTGCCAGCAGTACGCCGAGGGACCAGGCCTACTCTCTAGCCAAAAACATTCAGTACTTC
CASSTPRDQAYSLAKNIQYF
>TRBV20-1|TRBJ1-2|.|.|12
TGCAGTGCTAGAGCTCTACTGGGCGGCTACACCTTC
CSARALLGGYTF
>TRBV28|TRBJ2-5|many|TRBD2|14
TGTGCCAGCAGTTTGGGACTAGTCGTAAAGACCCAGTACTTC
CASSLGLVVKTQYF